Sequencing of this T cell receptor (beta chain) was carried out in a study of blood T cells in healthy people across ages (dated by TCRdb to the mid-2010s). About the study as a whole: In model experiments, template switching captured about one uniquely barcoded TCR beta cDNA molecule for every two T cells. To avoid experimental bias, donors of different ages were distributed randomly across sequencing lanes. The donors were split into four age groups: young (average about 15 years), middle-aged (around 40), aged (approximately 59) and long-lived (82). To track age-related changes in TCR beta repertoire diversity, the study relied on deep sequencing normalized with unique cDNA molecular identifiers. Two additional independent replicas of 1 million unique cDNA reads from the same blood draw were analyzed for two donors (one aged 18 to 30 and one aged 80 or older). What the research found in general, with its limitations: There was a strong correlation between observed TCR beta diversity and the percentage of naive T cells measured by flow cytometry. As age increased, observed TCR beta diversity per million T cells dropped in a roughly linear way, and a significant reduction was already evident by age 40. Compared with the aged group, the long-lived group had more naive CD4+ T cells, fewer expanded clones and increased TCR diversity, suggesting age selection. Because donor CMV infection status was unknown, age-related changes in expanded clonotypes were potentially confounded. Bulk unsorted PBMC profiling prevented conclusive comparison of naive and antigen-experienced compartments. Estimates of total diversity based on one million sequenced T cells were considered lower bounds and underestimates.

The library was generated by 5' RACE. The sequencer was an Illumina HiSeq 2500. A second PCR of about 6 to 11 cycles was run with a J-beta primer mix and a sample-barcoded 5' primer. A template-switch 5' adaptor carrying 12 random nucleotides introduced a unique molecular identifier onto each TCR beta cDNA molecule. At least 3 million CDR3-containing paired-end reads were obtained from each sample. First-strand cDNA synthesis was performed from all RNA using the Mint cDNA synthesis kit, with priming by a TRBC-specific oligonucleotide. Following uracil-DNA glycosylase treatment, a first 18-cycle PCR with universal primers M1SS and BC2_uni_R was performed on all cDNA. The authors processed their data as follows. For normalization, 1 million high-quality reads, each with a distinct molecular identifier, were randomly selected from each sample. Reads sharing molecular identifiers were discarded rather than binned into consensus sequences. MiTCR, set to a Q25 quality threshold and the strictest error-elimination algorithm, was used for CDR3 identification, clonotype clustering and error correction. A nonparametric unseen species model using Euler transformation provided a lower-bound estimate of total TCR beta diversity. The public sequencing data were trimmed at Q25 with fastp and processed into clonotypes with MiXCR by TCRdb, which kept only in-frame beta chains. A single entry per CDR3 protein holds the most common genes and DNA from its merged rows. None of the V and J calls come from the authors' own analysis; TCRdb made them. The sample data list around 1,500,000 distinct CDR3 sequences, and about 30% of these were observed just once. The ten biggest clones cover more than 6% of the sample.

A note on this clonotype: Its specific antigen is unknown. Since a much larger clone is just one base distant, this may be a read error.

The donors were around 39 Caucasian individuals from Russia, aged roughly 6 to 100 years, who were systemically healthy. Each donor gave roughly 11 milliliters of peripheral blood, drawn into EDTA-treated Vacutainer tubes. Ficoll-Paque density-gradient centrifugation was used to isolate PBMCs, with at least 6 million per sample. Total RNA, at least 6 micrograms per sample, was extracted from PBMCs with Trizol reagent. Naive CD45RAhigh/CD27high T cell percentages were measured by flow cytometry on a PBMC aliquot from every donor. Its CDR3 holds 14 amino acids, cysteine through phenylalanine. Left in the record is the CDR3 DNA by itself, 42 bases read in frame from the first base. CDR1 and CDR2 are drawn from the germline V gene: SQVTM, ANQGSEA. V loses 7 bases at its end and J loses 11 bases; junction bases beyond the gene matches: 17.

Sequencing was done on a sample of blood. In this chain, TRBV29-1 is recombined with TRBJ2-5; 9 central nucleotides agree with TRBD2. This clonotype originated in a woman aged 25 to 39 in good health. CDR3 sequence: CSAPLAGERSEQYF. The nucleotides are TGCAGCGCCCCTTTAGCGGGAGAAAGAAGTGAGCAGTACTTC. The CDR3, completed at both ends by the reference TRBV29-1 and TRBJ2-5 genes, gives the full variable domain SAVISQKPSRDICQRGTSLTIQCQVDSQVTMMFWYRQQPGQSLTLIATANQGSEATYESGFVIDKFPISRPNLTFSTLTVSNMSPEDSSIYLCSAPLAGERSEQYFGPGTRLLVL.